These 26 T cell receptor beta chains originate from one sample sequenced in a study of yellow fever vaccine responses in identical twins. TCRdb used MiXCR to reprocess the RT-PCR reads, holding one entry per CDR3 protein. Seen here are around 5,000 distinct CDR3 sequences, more than 80% observed once, and the top ten hold around 3%. The material sequenced was T cells from blood (PBMCs), unsorted or a sorted subset (not recorded which), taken before or after yellow fever vaccination (not recorded which). These receptors were obtained from a woman between 18 and 30 years old who received the yellow fever vaccine.

This rearrangement joins TRBV27 to TRBJ2-7; TRBD1 matches at 8 bases. CDR3 length equals 13 residues. Per the germline V gene, CDR1 is MNHEY and CDR2 is SMNVEV (reference sequence). The ends lost 5 bases at V and 5 bases at J; junction bases unmatched: 5. The DNA for the CDR3 is TGTGCCAGCAGTCCCACGGGACAGGACGAGCAGTACTTC. Its protein is CASSPTGQDEQYF.

The chain employs TRBV5-1 and TRBJ2-1; 8 bases align to TRBD2. This CDR3 contains 15 residues. The V gene's germline CDR1 is SGHRS and CDR2 YFSETQ. The ends lost 0 bases at V and 8 bases at J; junction bases unmatched: 7. CDR3 sequence: CASSLGGGGFHEQFF. In DNA, the CDR3 is TGCGCCAGCAGCTTGGGCGGCGGGGGGTTCCATGAGCAGTTCTTC.

J is TRBJ1-5 and V is TRBV12-3 or TRBV12-4; D is unresolved. V was trimmed by 4 bases and J by 1 base, leaving 8 bases between them. This CDR3 is 14 amino acids long. The CDR3 loop is CASSWAGSNQPQHF. CDR3 nucleotides: TGTGCCAGCAGTTGGGCGGGGAGCAATCAGCCCCAGCATTTT.

The CDR3 is CASSQEAWAAGSQETQYF. CDR3 bases: TGTGCCAGCAGCCAAGAAGCCTGGGCAGCGGGGTCCCAAGAGACCCAGTACTTC. This chain joins TRBV3-1 and TRBJ2-5; 7 nucleotides match TRBD2. Germline assignment: CDR1 LGHDT and CDR2 YNNKEL (reference sequence). Trimming at V came to 0 bases and at J to 1 base, leaving 11 bases not matched to a gene. The CDR3 spans 18 residues.

The chain combines TRBV11-1 with TRBJ1-2; D is unresolved. Germline V gives CDR1 SGHAT, CDR2 FQDESV (reference sequence). V lost 6 bases, J lost 0 bases, and 20 bases lay in between. This CDR3 spans 17 amino acids. CDR3 DNA: TGTGCCAGCAGGGGGTGGGGATCACAAATAACTAACTATGGCTACACCTTC. It codes for CASRGWGSQITNYGYTF. The entire variable domain, with the rest obtained from reference TRBV11-1 and TRBJ1-2, is as follows: EAEVAQSPRYKITEKSQAVAFWCDPISGHATLYWYRQILGQGPELLVQFQDESVVDDSQLPKDRFSAERLKGVDSTLKIQPAELGDSAMYLCASRGWGSQITNYGYTFGSGTRLTVV.

Concerning this clonotype itself: An end of the junction does not agree with germline; a read error may underlie this. The chain has TRBV7-7 and TRBJ2-3; TRBD2 agrees at 9 bases. Looked up from germline, CDR1 is SSHAT and CDR2 is FNYEAQ (reference sequence). The CDR3 runs to 17 residues. The CDR3 sequence: CASSSDGTSLSTDTQYF. In DNA, the CDR3 is TGTGCTAGCAGCTCCGACGGGACTAGCCTTAGCACAGATACGCAGTATTTT. Using reference TRBV7-7 and TRBJ2-3 for the parts outside the CDR3, the full variable domain is GAGVSQSPRYKVTKRGQDVTLRCDPISSHATLYWYQQALGQGPEFLTYFNYEAQPDKSGLPSDRFSAERPEGSISTLTIQRTEQRDSAMYRCASSSDGTSLSTDTQYFGPGTRLTVL.

The chain carries TRBV10-1 and TRBJ2-5; D might be TRBD1 (6 bases). CDR3 length: 16 residues. Looked up from germline, CDR1 is WNHNN and CDR2 is SYGVQD (reference sequence). V lost 3 bases and J 5 bases, leaving 19 bases between the germline ends. DNA of the CDR3: TGCGCCAGCAGTGAAACACCCGGACAGCCGGTGGAGACCCAGTACTTC. Translating it yields CASSETPGQPVETQYF.

This chain links TRBV12-3 or TRBV12-4 with TRBJ2-7, with 7 positions matching TRBD1. CDR3 length: 13 residues. V shed 5 bases, J shed 2 bases, and the junction held 3 bases outside the gene matches. Written as DNA, the CDR3 is TGTGCCAGCAGTCAGGGACAGACCTACGAGCAGTACTTC. It codes for CASSQGQTYEQYF.

V is TRBV18 and J is TRBJ2-1; 8 positions agree with TRBD2. Germline values: CDR1 KGHSH, CDR2 LQKENI. Trimming cost V 4 bases and J 5 bases; bases outside gene matches: 4. The CDR3 length is 14 residues. The CDR3 DNA follows: TGTGCCAGCTCACTGCGGGGGGCCGACAATGAGCAGTTCTTC. Translating it yields CASSLRGADNEQFF.

V usage is TRBV18 and J usage is TRBJ2-7; D gene uncertain. The length of the CDR3 is 12 residues. Trimming pared 6 bases from V and 2 bases from J, leaving 8 bases between. Germline lookup yields CDR1 KGHSH and CDR2 LQKENI. CDR3 residues: CASSFAPYEQYF. The CDR3 region has the DNA TGTGCCAGCTCCTTTGCGCCCTACGAGCAGTACTTC.

The rearrangement links TRBV5-1 to TRBJ1-1; 7 bases map to TRBD1. The germline V gene encodes CDR1 SGHRS and CDR2 YFSETQ. The CDR3 sequence is 13 residues long. Trimming took 4 bases from V and 11 from J; bases not matched to a gene: 11. The CDR3 DNA follows: TGCGCCAGCAGCCTGTATATGGGACAGTGGGCTTTCTTT. This gives the protein CASSLYMGQWAFF.

The chain recombines TRBV7-3 with TRBJ2-1; TRBD1 matches 7 bases. The CDR3 runs to 17 residues. Germline V gene sequence: CDR1 SGHTA, CDR2 FQGTGA. The V gene end was trimmed by 1 base and the J gene end by 4 bases; junction bases not matched to a gene: 10. In nucleotides, the CDR3 is TGTGCCAGCAGCTTAAACGTGGAGACAGGGAGTTACAATGAGCAGTTCTTC. Translating it yields CASSLNVETGSYNEQFF.

V gene TRBV15 combines with J gene TRBJ2-1; D perhaps matches TRBD1 (5 bases). CDR1 and CDR2 from the germline V gene are LNHNV and YYDKDF (reference sequence). CDR3 length: 18 amino acids. The V end lost 1 base, the J end lost 0 bases, and 16 bases lay between the germline ends. As DNA, the CDR3 is TGTGCCACCAGCAGAGTATTGAAGGGGCTAAGCTCCTACAATGAGCAGTTCTTC. Translated, it gives CATSRVLKGLSSYNEQFF.

The rearrangement uses TRBV11-3 and TRBJ2-1; D is unresolved. The CDR3 is made up of 16 amino acids. CDR1 SGHNT and CDR2 YENEEA come from the germline V gene. V dropped 6 bases and J dropped 0 bases, with 15 bases sitting between them. CDR3: CASSQPPARSYNEQFF. In DNA, the CDR3 is TGTGCCAGCAGTCAGCCGCCAGCGCGCTCCTACAATGAGCAGTTCTTC.

This clonotype was counted between two and nine times. J is TRBJ2-3 and V is TRBV18; no reliable D call. Germline V lookup: CDR1 KGHSH, CDR2 LQKENI. The CDR3 runs 14 residues. V gave up 3 bases and J gave up 0 bases, with 7 bases separating them. The CDR3 DNA reads as TGTGCCAGCTCACCTGCCAGTAGCACAGATACGCAGTATTTT. The encoded protein is CASSPASSTDTQYF.

The rearrangement links TRBV7-2 to TRBJ1-1, with unresolved D. In germline, CDR1 is SGHTA, CDR2 FQGNSA. V gave up 5 bases and J gave up 3 bases, with 10 bases separating them. The CDR3 totals 13 residues. CDR3 protein: CASSTRVHTEAFF. The CDR3 bases are TGTGCCAGCAGCACAAGGGTGCACACTGAAGCTTTCTTT.

This chain links TRBV10-1 with TRBJ2-7; D uncertain. The germline V gene has CDR1 WNHNN and CDR2 SYGVQD (reference sequence). The CDR3 is 12 amino acids. Trimming shortened V by 0 bases and J by 6 bases, and 6 bases separated the two germline ends. The CDR3 loop reads CASSESGREQYF. The CDR3 DNA reads TGCGCCAGCAGTGAGTCAGGACGCGAGCAGTACTTC.

This chain links TRBV23-1 with TRBJ2-7, with D maybe TRBD1 (6 bases). TRBV23-1 is identified as an open reading frame with a role that is uncertain. This CDR3 region has 11 residues. The CDR3 sequence is CVRTVNYEQYF. The CDR3 nucleotides read TGCGTCAGGACAGTCAACTACGAGCAGTACTTC.

The gene calls are TRBV6-1 and TRBJ2-5; 8 positions match TRBD2. The trim removed 6 bases at V and 0 bases at J, leaving 9 bases unmatched. The CDR3 spans 16 residues. Germline V gives CDR1 MNHNS, CDR2 SASEGT. This CDR3 reads CASRPRGGSYQETQYF. As DNA, the CDR3 is TGTGCCAGCAGGCCACGGGGGGGGTCGTACCAAGAGACCCAGTACTTC.

The chain recombines TRBV12-3 or TRBV12-4 with TRBJ2-7; perhaps TRBD1 as D (5 bases). V lost 8 bases and J lost 0, with 14 bases in between. The CDR3 extends over 14 amino acids. The CDR3 here is CASFPRQSSYEQYF. The CDR3 bases are TGTGCCAGCTTTCCGCGACAGTCCTCCTACGAGCAGTACTTC.

This clonotype was seen more than once but under ten times. V and J are TRBV10-3 and TRBJ1-4; TRBD1 might be the D (5 bases). Trimming stripped 0 bases from V and 5 bases from J, with 10 bases between. The CDR3 has 15 residues. Germline V gene lookup returns CDR1 ENHRY and CDR2 SYGVKD. The CDR3 bases are TGTGCCATCAGTGAGTCCGGGGGACCAAATGAAAAACTGTTTTTT. This gives the protein CAISESGGPNEKLFF.

This clonotype was recorded only once. The genes are TRBV6-2 or TRBV6-3 and TRBJ2-7; the D gene is possibly TRBD2 (6 bases). V lost 0 bases, J lost 1 base, and 16 bases lay in between. The CDR3 is made up of 17 amino acids. Germline V CDR1 and CDR2: MNHEY, SVGEGT. DNA of the CDR3: TGTGCCAGCAGTTACTCGTTGGGCGGGACTTCTTCCTACGAGCAGTACTTC. It codes for CASSYSLGGTSSYEQYF.

V and J are TRBV20-1 and TRBJ2-5; D is perhaps TRBD1 (6 bases). The CDR3 loop spans 15 amino acids. Germline loops: CDR1 DFQATT, CDR2 SNEGSKA (reference sequence). V lost 0 bases and J lost 0, with 11 bases in between. Here the CDR3 reads CSARDGGHNQETQYF. The CDR3, as DNA: TGCAGTGCTAGAGATGGGGGACACAACCAAGAGACCCAGTACTTC.

A few counts support this clonotype. The rearrangement joins TRBV4-2 to TRBJ2-1; TRBD1 agrees at 7 bases. The germline CDR1 and CDR2 sequences are LGHNA and YNFKEQ. V shed 3 bases, J shed 5 bases, and the junction held 4 bases outside the gene matches. The CDR3 loop spans 14 amino acids. The CDR3 is CASSQNQGDNEQFF. The CDR3 DNA sequence: TGTGCCAGCAGCCAGAACCAGGGGGACAATGAGCAGTTCTTC.

A few counts support this clonotype. This chain connects TRBV29-1 to TRBJ2-7, with D perhaps TRBD1 (6 bases). The V end lost 5 bases, the J end lost 2 bases, and 10 bases lay between the germline ends. Germline assignment: CDR1 SQVTM and CDR2 ANQGSEA. CDR3 size: 12 residues. CDR3 nucleotide sequence: TGCAGCGTTAATCAGGGGACCTACGAGCAGTACTTC. Amino acid sequence: CSVNQGTYEQYF.

The V and J genes are TRBV10-3 and TRBJ1-2; the D gene is possibly TRBD1 (5 bases). Germline V lookup: CDR1 ENHRY, CDR2 SYGVKD. Trimming took 3 bases from V and 4 from J, leaving 15 bases between them. The length of the CDR3 is 15 residues. The CDR3 bases are TGTGCCATCAGTGATTGGGGGGTGCAAGGCTATGGCTACACCTTC. Translated, it gives CAISDWGVQGYGYTF.